Below are 32 T cell receptor beta chains sequenced from a single sample in a study of cytomegalovirus exposure and HLA in healthy donors. PCR primers comprised 60 Vbeta and 13 Jbeta primers. The method was immunoSEQ multiplex PCR; TCRdb's version includes in-frame clones alone and lacks a portion of them. Of over 65,000 clones in the sample, 80% to 90% were seen once. The material sequenced was PBMCs. These receptors were obtained from a woman in her 30s in good health and CMV-seronegative.

This clone has more than one count but fewer than ten. The V gene is TRBV6-6, the J gene TRBJ1-1; 7 nucleotides agree with TRBD1. CDR1 and CDR2 from the germline V gene are MNHNY and SVGAGI (reference sequence). V was pared by 11 bases and J by 4 bases, with 19 bases of the junction left unmatched. The CDR3 extends over 16 amino acids. The CDR3 bases are TGTGCCGAAGGGAAGACAGGGCAGACCAGTGGCACTGAAGCTTTCTTT. It specifies CAEGKTGQTSGTEAFF.

The chain couples TRBV10-2 to TRBJ1-1; D not resolved. V was pared by 0 bases and J by 3 bases, with 8 bases between. Looked up from germline, CDR1 is WSHSY and CDR2 is SAAADI. CDR3 length equals 14 residues. The DNA for the CDR3 is TGCGCCAGCAGTGAGTCAACAGCCCACACTGAAGCTTTCTTT. The encoded protein is CASSESTAHTEAFF.

The rearrangement uses TRBV5-6 and TRBJ2-5, with 7 bases fitting TRBD1. There are 15 residues in the CDR3. V dropped 3 bases and J dropped 6; count of bases not matched to a gene: 11. Germline CDR1 and CDR2: SGHDT and YYEEEE. This CDR3 is CASSSWDSGGKTQYF. The DNA for the CDR3 is TGTGCCAGCAGCTCGTGGGACAGTGGGGGAAAGACCCAGTACTTC.

This clone showed up just once. The rearrangement uses TRBV5-8 and TRBJ1-5; 9 positions agree with TRBD1. The CDR3 has 15 residues. Looked up from germline, CDR1 is SGHTS and CDR2 is YDEGEE. V lost 4 bases to trimming and J lost 0 bases; unmatched junction nucleotides: 2. The CDR3 DNA follows: TGTGCCAGCAGCGGACAGGGGAATAGCAATCAGCCCCAGCATTTT. It translates to CASSGQGNSNQPQHF.

Here the CDR3 DNA reads TGTGCCAGCAGGACAGGATGGAACACTGAAGCTTTCTTT. As protein: CASRTGWNTEAFF. The chain is built from TRBV2 and TRBJ1-1; TRBD1 is a possible D gene (6 bases). The CDR3 contains 13 residues. Trimming left V 6 bases short and J 1 base short, with 9 bases between. Germline V gives CDR1 SNHLY, CDR2 FYNNEI.

This clone was seen a few times. This rearrangement joins TRBV6-1 to TRBJ2-1, with TRBD2 identical over 8 bases. V dropped 4 bases and J dropped 8; count of bases not matched to a gene: 7. Germline V gene data show CDR1 as MNHNS and CDR2 as SASEGT. CDR3 size: 14 residues. This CDR3 reads CASSAGGARYEQFF. The DNA for the CDR3 is TGTGCCAGCAGTGCCGGGGGGGCAAGGTATGAGCAGTTCTTC.

V gene TRBV4-2 combines with J gene TRBJ1-2, with a possible D match to TRBD1 (5 bases). Germline V lookup: CDR1 LGHNA, CDR2 YNFKEQ. The CDR3 covers 14 residues. The germline V and J ends were trimmed by 4 bases and 2 bases, with 11 bases remaining between them. The CDR3 nucleotides read TGTGCCAGCAGCCCTAGTCCAGGGAACTATGGCTACACCTTC. Its protein is CASSPSPGNYGYTF.

The CDR3 DNA reads as TGTGCCAGCGGGAGGACCTCCAGGACCGGGGAGCTGTTTTTT. Protein: CASGRTSRTGELFF. This sequence joins TRBV6-5 and TRBJ2-2; tentatively, D is TRBD2 (6 bases). The CDR3 has 14 residues. Trimming removed 8 bases from V and 5 bases from J, with 15 bases in between. Germline V CDR1 and CDR2: MNHEY, SVGAGI.

V and J are TRBV7-2 and TRBJ2-3; the match to TRBD2 covers 12 bases. The CDR3 is 15 amino acids. Germline lookup yields CDR1 SGHTA and CDR2 FQGNSA. After removal of 5 bases from V and 4 bases from J, the junction contained 4 bases not matched to a gene. The CDR3 here is CASSPSGGAPDTQYF. The CDR3 nucleotides are TGTGCCAGCAGCCCTAGCGGGGGGGCCCCAGATACGCAGTATTTT.

The CDR3 loop is CASSFASGALTDTQYF. In DNA, the CDR3 is TGTGCCAGCAGCTTCGCTAGCGGGGCCCTCACAGATACGCAGTATTTT. The chain carries TRBV7-9 and TRBJ2-3, with 9 bases lining up with TRBD2. The V and J ends lost 3 bases and 2 bases, in that order; junction bases with no gene match: 6. This CDR3 has 16 residues. Looked up from germline, CDR1 is SEHNR and CDR2 is FQNEAQ (reference sequence).

The CDR3 DNA reads TGTGCCAGCAGTGACTCGAGCGCAGGGGGCAATGAGCAGTTCTTC. It translates to CASSDSSAGGNEQFF. The chain uses TRBV6-4 and TRBJ2-1; TRBD1 matches 7 bases. The CDR3 extends over 15 amino acids. V gave up 0 bases and J gave up 6 bases; unmatched junction bases: 5. Germline V gene lookup returns CDR1 MRHNA and CDR2 SNTAGT.

This chain joins TRBV19 and TRBJ2-2, with 15 bases that match TRBD2. The CDR3 covers 19 residues. V was pared by 5 bases and J by 0 bases, with 7 bases of the junction left unmatched. Germline V gives CDR1 LNHDA, CDR2 SQIVND (reference sequence). CDR3 residues: CASSPRGLAGGANTGELFF. The CDR3, as DNA: TGTGCCAGTAGTCCCCGCGGACTAGCGGGGGGGGCGAACACCGGGGAGCTGTTTTTT.

V is TRBV9 and J is TRBJ1-2; D gene unclear. The V end lost 4 bases, the J end lost 0 bases, and 10 bases lay between the germline ends. The CDR3 sequence is 14 residues long. Germline assignment: CDR1 SGDLS and CDR2 YYNGEE. The CDR3 DNA follows: TGTGCCAGCAGCCCCACTAGAACTAACTATGGCTACACCTTC. The encoded protein is CASSPTRTNYGYTF.

The chain uses TRBV7-9 and TRBJ1-4, with D tentatively TRBD1 (5 bases). The CDR3 is 15 residues long. The germline V and J ends were trimmed by 5 bases and 2 bases, with 12 bases remaining between them. Per the germline V gene, CDR1 is SEHNR and CDR2 is FQNEAQ (reference sequence). The CDR3 sequence is CASSPVGGTNEKLFF. Here the CDR3 DNA reads TGTGCCAGCAGCCCAGTGGGGGGTACTAATGAAAAACTGTTTTTT.

The chain joins TRBV19 to TRBJ1-1, with D maybe TRBD1 (5 bases). The CDR3 covers 14 residues. The ends were cut back, 7 bases at V and 3 bases at J, with 15 bases in the middle. Germline CDR1 and CDR2: LNHDA and SQIVND (reference sequence). The CDR3 DNA is TGTGCCAGTACCCGACCAGGGTTGGACACTGAAGCTTTCTTT. It yields the protein CASTRPGLDTEAFF.

The chain couples TRBV4-3 to TRBJ2-1; 8 bases are a match to TRBD1. Germline CDR1 reads LGHNA; CDR2 reads YSLEER. V was clipped by 0 bases and J by 5 bases; unmatched bases: 6. The CDR3 length is 16 residues. CDR3 residues: CASSQETGTGNNEQFF. In DNA form, the CDR3 reads TGCGCCAGCAGCCAAGAAACCGGGACAGGCAACAATGAGCAGTTCTTC.

The rearrangement uses TRBV19 and TRBJ1-2; D unresolved. Germline loops: CDR1 LNHDA, CDR2 SQIVND (reference sequence). Trimming left V 7 bases short and J 0 bases short, with 12 bases between. This CDR3 is built from 14 residues. The CDR3 DNA reads TGTGCCAGTAAAGGCCGGGAAGCTAACTATGGCTACACCTTC. This translates into CASKGREANYGYTF.

This sequence joins TRBV10-3 and TRBJ2-5, with 13 bases matching TRBD2. The CDR3 extends over 17 amino acids. V trimming: 3 bases; J trimming: 4 bases; junction bases outside the gene matches: 8. Germline CDR1 reads ENHRY; CDR2 reads SYGVKD. The CDR3 sequence: CAISERETSGGRETQYF. As DNA, the CDR3 is TGTGCCATCAGTGAAAGGGAGACTAGCGGGGGGAGAGAGACCCAGTACTTC.

This rearrangement joins TRBV6-5 to TRBJ1-1; 9 positions match TRBD1. This CDR3 has 15 residues. Germline CDR1 MNHEY, CDR2 SVGAGI. The J segment lost 7 bases and the V segment lost 6 bases, leaving 12 bases of the junction unmatched. The CDR3 reads CASSQLRGGQGEAFF. In nucleotides, the CDR3 is TGTGCCAGCAGCCAACTTCGTGGGGGACAGGGTGAAGCTTTCTTT.

The J gene is TRBJ1-6, the V gene TRBV6-6; 8 positions agree with TRBD1. CDR3 length equals 12 residues. The germline gives CDR1 MNHNY, CDR2 SVGAGI (reference sequence). Trimming cost V 3 bases and J 16 bases; bases outside gene matches: 5. The CDR3 DNA is TGTGCCAGCAGTTATTCGGGACAGGTACTCCACTTT. Its translation is CASSYSGQVLHF.

CDR3 amino acids: CASSEEQAYSPLHF. The CDR3 nucleotides are TGTGCCAGCAGTGAAGAGCAGGCGTATTCACCCCTCCACTTT. V and J are TRBV6-1 and TRBJ1-6, with D unresolved. From germline, CDR1 is MNHNS and CDR2 SASEGT. Trimming removed 1 base from V and 8 bases from J, with 9 bases in between. The CDR3 consists of 14 residues.

The chain has TRBV21-1 and TRBJ1-1; TRBD1 is the table's D call and was not checked against the DNA. TRBV21-1 is a known pseudogene. There are 15 residues in the CDR3. DNA for the CDR3: TGTGCCAGCAGCTCGGCGCCAGGGCGGAACACTGAAGCTTTCTTT. Protein product: CASSSAPGRNTEAFF.

The V gene is TRBV10-3, the J gene TRBJ2-5; 7 bases are shared with TRBD1. The V segment lost 2 bases and the J segment 3 bases; nucleotides outside the gene matches: 3. CDR3 length equals 14 residues. Germline assignment: CDR1 ENHRY and CDR2 SYGVKD. The CDR3 DNA reads TGTGCCATCAGTGAGGCCGGGACAGAAGAGACCCAGTACTTC. This translates into CAISEAGTEETQYF.

The chain links TRBV10-1 to TRBJ2-7; TRBD1 matches 7 bases. Germline CDR1 WNHNN, CDR2 SYGVQD (reference sequence). The CDR3 contains 16 residues. The V gene end was trimmed by 6 bases and the J gene end by 3 bases; junction bases not matched to a gene: 14. CDR3 residues: CASSELSTDRLYEQYF. DNA of the CDR3: TGCGCCAGCAGCGAATTGTCTACGGACAGGCTCTACGAGCAGTACTTC.

The chain couples TRBV11-2 to TRBJ2-1; D is perhaps TRBD2 (7 bases). The germline V and J ends were trimmed by 3 bases and 7 bases, with 16 bases remaining between them. The CDR3 loop spans 15 amino acids. The germline V gene has CDR1 SGHAT and CDR2 FQNNGV. CDR3 sequence: CASSLIRGAVNEQFF. CDR3 nucleotide sequence: TGTGCCAGCAGCTTGATTCGGGGGGCGGTAAATGAGCAGTTCTTC.

The chain has TRBV6-5 and TRBJ1-6; TRBD1 agrees at 8 bases. Trimming at V came to 5 bases and at J to 9 bases, leaving 9 bases not matched to a gene. The CDR3 length is 15 residues. Germline values: CDR1 MNHEY, CDR2 SVGAGI. The CDR3: CASSPDRGGSSPLHF. The CDR3 nucleotides are TGTGCCAGCAGTCCCGACAGGGGAGGGAGTTCACCCCTCCACTTT.

This clone occurred once. This rearrangement joins TRBV6-1 to TRBJ1-1; 8 bases are shared with TRBD1. V shed 4 bases, J shed 11 bases, and the junction held 15 bases outside the gene matches. The CDR3 has 15 amino acids. CDR1 is MNHNS and CDR2 is SASEGT in the germline V gene. The DNA for the CDR3 is TGTGCCAGCAGTGCGCAGGGGGCGGATTCCAGGGGGGCTTTCTTT. Protein: CASSAQGADSRGAFF.

The rearrangement joins TRBV7-2 to TRBJ2-5; D unresolved. Germline CDR1 and CDR2: SGHTA and FQGNSA. This CDR3 spans 13 amino acids. Trimming took off 5 bases at V and 0 bases at J, with 7 bases between the two ends. CDR3 DNA sequence: TGTGCCAGCAGCCCCGACTACCAAGAGACCCAGTACTTC. It encodes CASSPDYQETQYF.

This chain connects TRBV14 to TRBJ1-4; no firm D call. Trimming cost V 0 bases and J 6 bases, with 8 bases left between them. The CDR3 sequence is 14 residues long. CDR1 and CDR2 (germline): SGHDN, FVKESK. Here the CDR3 DNA reads TGTGCCAGCAGCCAAGACCTCGGTTATGAAAAACTGTTTTTT. It translates to CASSQDLGYEKLFF.

V and J are TRBV13 and TRBJ2-3; 8 bases line up with TRBD2. Germline V CDR1 and CDR2: PRHDT, FYEKMQ (reference sequence). Trimming removed 3 bases from V and 1 base from J; junction bases left unmatched: 9. The CDR3 is 17 residues long. DNA of the CDR3: TGTGCCAGCAGCTTTTTTCAGAGCGGGGGTCGCACAGATACGCAGTATTTT. Translating gives CASSFFQSGGRTDTQYF.

This clone was counted once. V gene TRBV10-3 combines with J gene TRBJ1-2; D is perhaps TRBD1 (6 bases). The germline gives CDR1 ENHRY, CDR2 SYGVKD. This CDR3 has 16 amino acids. The V and J ends lost 2 bases and 2 bases respectively, with 15 bases between them. The CDR3 coding sequence is TGTGCCATCAGTGAGAAAAAGACTACAGGGAACTATGGCTACACCTTC. It translates to CAISEKKTTGNYGYTF.

The chain employs TRBV29-1 and TRBJ1-3, with D possibly TRBD1 on 6 matching bases. Trimming pared 7 bases from V and 0 bases from J, leaving 16 bases between. The CDR3 runs 15 residues. Per the germline V gene, CDR1 is SQVTM and CDR2 is ANQGSEA. CDR3 sequence reads: CSAQPTGSSGNTIYF. The CDR3 DNA reads TGCAGCGCCCAGCCTACAGGGTCCTCTGGAAACACCATATATTTT.